The entry below describes one T cell receptor beta chain. Authors' processing steps: The assay estimated nucleated cells by amplifying reference gene primers. Sequenced by immunoSEQ multiplex PCR; TCRdb stores in-frame clones only, minus some. V and J calls and clone size are as listed in that table; D and trimming were resolved from the DNA. Here the sample spans about 26,000 clones, approximately 90% being singletons. These data originate in a study of blood T cell repertoires in COVID-19. The wider study: Sources were T cells, B-cell-depleted T cells, or PBMCs; the material itself was cDNA or gDNA.

The CDR3 consists of 14 residues. Germline V lookup: CDR1 SNHLY, CDR2 FYNNEI. V was shortened by 4 bases and J by 4 bases, with 10 bases between the two germline ends. V usage is TRBV2 and J usage is TRBJ2-2; a possible D gene is TRBD1 (6 bases). The source is a human donor in a cohort sampled during active COVID-19. Specimen: peripheral blood. The CDR3 DNA reads TGTGCCAGCAGTGCCTCGGACAGCACCGGGGAGCTGTTTTTT. Its translation: CASSASDSTGELFF.